The clone carrying this TCR beta chain occurred a few times. The study assigned cohorts using participant-reported clinical history. Original data processing: From reference gene primer amplification, estimates of nucleated cell counts were derived. Assay: immunoSEQ multiplex PCR; the TCRdb copy retains only in-frame clones and omits some. The V and J calls and clone size are taken from that table; D and trimming were inferred from the DNA. The sample includes under 200,000 clones, about 88% seen only once; the top ten take approximately 0.8%. The data belong to a study of blood T cell repertoires in COVID-19. Across the study: PBMCs, B-cell-depleted T cells, or T cells were the source of the cDNA or gDNA that made up the material.

The V and J ends lost 6 bases and 3 bases respectively, with 14 bases between them. Germline V CDR1 and CDR2: MDHEN, SYDVKM. The CDR3 is 14 residues long. The sequencing input was PBMCs or T cells enriched from blood (not recorded which). The receptor comes from a woman under 30 who had recovered from COVID-19. The chain is built from TRBV28 and TRBJ1-2; TRBD1 is a possible D gene (5 bases). As DNA, the CDR3 is TGTGCCAGCAGCCTGCAGGGTGCGTACTATGGCTACACCTTC. Protein product: CASSLQGAYYGYTF.